A single sample gave rise to the 20 T cell receptor beta chains below, sequenced in a study of CD8 T cells in Susac syndrome. It was with random hexamers that roughly 0.5 to 1 ug RNA was reverse transcribed. MiXCR was run by TCRdb on the immunoSEQ multiplex PCR reads, yielding one entry per CDR3 protein. Among 200,000 to 250,000 distinct CDR3 sequences listed, 94% were seen once. Sample: CD4+ T cells from PBMCs. These receptor sequences come from a human donor with Susac syndrome.

This chain uses TRBV15 with TRBJ1-2; the match to TRBD1 covers 8 bases. The CDR3 is 17 residues long. Germline lookup yields CDR1 LNHNV and CDR2 YYDKDF (reference sequence). The ends lost 3 bases at V and 2 bases at J; junction bases unmatched: 11. The CDR3 DNA reads TGTGCCACCAGCAGGCCAACCGGGACAGGTGTCAACTATGGCTACACCTTC. It is translated as CATSRPTGTGVNYGYTF.

The CDR3 DNA sequence: TGTGCCAGCAGTTACTCCCGCTCGACAGGATACAATGAGCAGTTCTTC. This sequence encodes CASSYSRSTGYNEQFF. V and J are TRBV6-5 and TRBJ2-1; D might be TRBD1 (6 bases). V was pared by 0 bases and J by 4 bases, with 13 bases between. Germline CDR1 reads MNHEY; CDR2 reads SVGAGI. The CDR3 runs to 16 residues.

The count of this clonotype is one. The rearrangement uses TRBV6-2 or TRBV6-3 and TRBJ1-2; a possible D gene is TRBD1 (5 bases). The CDR3 has 13 amino acids. The V and J ends lost 2 bases and 4 bases respectively, with 8 bases between them. CDR1 is MNHEY, CDR2 SVGEGT, per germline. Here the CDR3 reads CASSYDSGYGYTF. CDR3 DNA sequence: TGTGCCAGCAGTTACGACAGCGGCTATGGCTACACCTTC.

J is TRBJ1-3 and V is TRBV6-6; D gene ambiguous. The CDR3 covers 15 residues. From germline, CDR1 is MNHNY and CDR2 SVGAGI (reference sequence). Trimming left V 0 bases short and J 0 bases short, with 6 bases between. The CDR3 nucleotides read TGTGCCAGCAGTTACTCGACGGTCTCTGGAAACACCATATATTTT. Residues: CASSYSTVSGNTIYF.

The chain is built from TRBV20-1 and TRBJ2-3; D is uncertain. Germline-derived CDR1 and CDR2 are DFQATT and SNEGSKA (reference sequence). Trimming left V 5 bases short and J 1 base short, with 13 bases between. This CDR3 has 14 amino acids. For the CDR3, the DNA is TGCAGTGCTTTGGTAGGGATTGGCACAGATACGCAGTATTTT. As protein: CSALVGIGTDTQYF.

This clonotype was seen once. CDR3 loop: CAILLLRKTNYGYTF. The CDR3 nucleotides are TGTGCCATCCTCTTGCTCCGGAAGACTAACTATGGCTACACCTTC. V gene TRBV12-3 or TRBV12-4 combines with J gene TRBJ1-2; D is undetermined. The CDR3 totals 15 residues. V was clipped by 10 bases and J by 0 bases, with 18 bases between them.

The rearrangement links TRBV27 to TRBJ1-2, with D possibly being TRBD1 (6 bases). CDR3 size: 14 residues. The V gene's germline CDR1 is MNHEY and CDR2 SMNVEV (reference sequence). Trimming took off 3 bases at V and 0 bases at J, with 8 bases between the two ends. The CDR3 is CASSFGTPNYGYTF. As DNA, the CDR3 is TGTGCCAGCAGTTTCGGGACACCTAACTATGGCTACACCTTC.

The CDR3 reads CASSYARDNQPQHF. CDR3 bases: TGTGCCAGCAGTTACGCCAGGGACAATCAGCCCCAGCATTTT. The chain combines TRBV6-6 with TRBJ1-5, with D maybe TRBD1 (5 bases). The germline gives CDR1 MNHNY, CDR2 SVGAGI (reference sequence). The CDR3 runs to 14 residues. The V and J ends lost 2 bases and 3 bases respectively, with 8 bases between them.

The CDR3 is CASSPVYYGYTF. CDR3 DNA: TGTGCCAGCAGCCCCGTCTACTATGGCTACACCTTC. The rearrangement joins TRBV6-2 or TRBV6-3 to TRBJ1-2; D is unresolved. V was clipped by 6 bases and J by 3 bases, with 8 bases between them. The CDR3 totals 12 residues. Germline CDR1 and CDR2: MNHEY and SVGEGT.

The chain carries TRBV29-1 and TRBJ2-7; TRBD1 matches at 7 bases. J gave up 9 bases and V 3 bases, and 5 bases lay outside the gene matches. This CDR3 spans 11 amino acids. CDR1 SQVTM and CDR2 ANQGSEA come from the germline V gene. The CDR3 region is CSVEHRGMQYF. CDR3 DNA sequence: TGCAGCGTTGAGCACAGGGGAATGCAGTACTTC.

The rearrangement links TRBV5-1 to TRBJ1-5; tentatively, D is TRBD1 (6 bases). The germline V gene has CDR1 SGHRS and CDR2 YFSETQ. V shed 2 bases and J shed 2 bases, with 11 bases lying between them. The CDR3 is made up of 15 amino acids. The DNA for the CDR3 is TGCGCCAGCAGCTTACAGGGTGTAGGCAATCAGCCCCAGCATTTT. This translates into CASSLQGVGNQPQHF. The variable domain in full, with the rest retrieved from reference TRBV5-1 and TRBJ1-5, is KAGVTQTPRYLIKTRGQQVTLSCSPISGHRSVSWYQQTPGQGLQFLFEYFSETQRNKGNFPGRFSGRQFSNSRSEMNVSTLELGDSALYLCASSLQGVGNQPQHFGDGTRLSIL.

This clonotype was counted a single time. The chain couples TRBV7-9 to TRBJ2-4, with 12 bases matching TRBD1. Trimming took 5 bases from V and 2 from J; bases not matched to a gene: 4. The germline V gene encodes CDR1 SEHNR and CDR2 FQNEAQ (reference sequence). The CDR3 has 16 residues. The CDR3 loop reads CASSLGTGGSKNIQYF. CDR3 bases: TGTGCCAGCAGCCTTGGGACAGGGGGCTCCAAAAACATTCAGTACTTC. The full variable domain, in which reference TRBV7-9 and TRBJ2-4 provide the parts outside the CDR3, is DTGVSQNPRHKITKRGQNVTFRCDPISEHNRLYWYRQTLGQGPEFLTYFQNEAQLEKSRLLSDRFSAERPKGSFSTLEIQRTEQGDSAMYLCASSLGTGGSKNIQYFGAGTRLSVL.

The V gene is TRBV12-3 or TRBV12-4, the J gene TRBJ1-3; 12 bases fit TRBD1. The CDR3 extends over 16 amino acids. With 3 bases clipped from V and 4 bases from J, the junction kept 4 bases outside the gene matches. The CDR3 nucleotides read TGTGCCAGCAGTTTGGGACAGGGGGCCGCGGGAAACACCATATATTTT. Protein sequence: CASSLGQGAAGNTIYF.

The gene calls are TRBV20-1 and TRBJ1-1; 7 nucleotides align to TRBD1. The CDR3 length is 13 residues. Trimming at V came to 6 bases and at J to 8 bases, leaving 12 bases not matched to a gene. CDR1 and CDR2 (germline): DFQATT, SNEGSKA (reference sequence). CDR3 residues: CSAPGQATTEAFF. In DNA form, the CDR3 reads TGCAGTGCCCCCGGACAGGCCACAACGGAAGCTTTCTTT.

The CDR3 sequence is CASSYSLGLAGFQETQYF. CDR3 nucleotide sequence: TGTGCCAGCAGTTACTCCCTGGGGCTAGCGGGGTTCCAAGAGACCCAGTACTTC. The rearrangement links TRBV6-2 or TRBV6-3 to TRBJ2-5, with 9 bases matching TRBD2. CDR1 MNHEY and CDR2 SVGEGT come from the germline V gene. Unmatched junction bases numbered 9, after V lost 0 bases and J lost 1 base. CDR3 length: 18 residues.

This chain joins TRBV3-1 and TRBJ1-2; 7 bases agree with TRBD1. Trimming took 2 bases from V and 8 from J; bases not matched to a gene: 5. The CDR3 contains 13 residues. CDR1 is LGHDT, CDR2 YNNKEL, per germline (reference sequence). The CDR3 nucleotides read TGTGCCAGCAGCCAACCGACAGGGTTCGGCTACACCTTC. Amino acid sequence: CASSQPTGFGYTF.

The V and J genes are TRBV4-1 and TRBJ2-7, with TRBD2 as a possible D gene (6 bases). This CDR3 is 14 amino acids long. V dropped 5 bases and J dropped 3 bases, with 14 bases sitting between them. Germline V gives CDR1 MGHRA, CDR2 YSYEKL. CDR3 in amino acids: CASSFLTRGYEQYF. CDR3 nucleotides: TGCGCCAGCAGCTTTCTAACGCGGGGCTACGAGCAGTACTTC.

The chain employs TRBV20-1 and TRBJ2-7; D perhaps matches TRBD2 (5 bases). The CDR3 covers 12 residues. Germline CDR1 and CDR2: DFQATT and SNEGSKA (reference sequence). Trimming cost V 5 bases and J 2 bases, with 10 bases left between them. CDR3 in amino acids: CSAGPTTYEQYF. In DNA, the CDR3 is TGCAGTGCTGGACCGACTACCTACGAGCAGTACTTC.

The V and J genes are TRBV28 and TRBJ2-5; TRBD2 is a possible D gene (6 bases). Trimming pared 5 bases from V and 2 bases from J, leaving 18 bases between. The CDR3 is 16 residues long. The germline V gene has CDR1 MDHEN and CDR2 SYDVKM. CDR3 DNA sequence: TGTGCCAGCAGTCCCTTCAGCGGCGGGACTCAAGAGACCCAGTACTTC. This sequence encodes CASSPFSGGTQETQYF. The full variable domain, its missing parts supplied by reference TRBV28 and TRBJ2-5, is DVKVTQSSRYLVKRTGEKVFLECVQDMDHENMFWYRQDPGLGLRLIYFSYDVKMKEKGDIPEGYSVSREKKERFSLILESASTNQTSMYLCASSPFSGGTQETQYFGPGTRLLVL.

The V and J genes are TRBV12-3 or TRBV12-4 and TRBJ1-2; D uncertain. V lost 1 base and J lost 5, with 11 bases in between. The CDR3 consists of 14 residues. CDR3 sequence: CASSLGARVYGYTF. For the CDR3, the DNA is TGTGCCAGCAGTTTAGGAGCAAGGGTTTATGGCTACACCTTC.